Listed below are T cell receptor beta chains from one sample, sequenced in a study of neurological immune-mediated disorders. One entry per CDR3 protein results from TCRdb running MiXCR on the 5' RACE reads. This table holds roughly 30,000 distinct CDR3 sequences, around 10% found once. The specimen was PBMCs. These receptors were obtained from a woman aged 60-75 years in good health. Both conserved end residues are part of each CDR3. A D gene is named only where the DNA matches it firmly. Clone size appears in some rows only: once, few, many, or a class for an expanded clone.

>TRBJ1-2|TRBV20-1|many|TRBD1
TGCAGTGCTAGACTGGACAGGTTTTCTGACTATGGCTACACCTTC
CSARLDRFSDYGYTF
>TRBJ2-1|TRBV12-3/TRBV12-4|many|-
TGTGCCAGCAGTTTACGGGGGTTGGGTGAGCAGTTCTTC
CASSLRGLGEQFF
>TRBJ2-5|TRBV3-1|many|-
TGTGCCAGCAGCCAAGATAGTTTTGGAGGGACTGAGACCCAGTACTTC
CASSQDSFGGTETQYF
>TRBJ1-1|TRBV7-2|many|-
TGTGCCAGCAGCTTGGACCGGAACACTGAAGCTTTCTTT
CASSLDRNTEAFF
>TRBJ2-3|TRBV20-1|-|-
TGCAGTGCTAGAGAGGGGGGGCCGGAAGATACGCAGTATTTT
CSAREGGPEDTQYF
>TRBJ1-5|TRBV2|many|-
TGTGCCACCATGGAACCCGGTCAGCCCCAGCATTTT
CATMEPGQPQHF
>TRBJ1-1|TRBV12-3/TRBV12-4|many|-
TGTGCCAGCAGTTTCGTGGGGACTGAAGCTTTCTTT
CASSFVGTEAFF
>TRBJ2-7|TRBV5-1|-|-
TGCGCCAGCAGCTTATCGGGCCACAACGACGAGCAGTACTTC
CASSLSGHNDEQYF
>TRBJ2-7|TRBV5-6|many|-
TGTGCCAGCACCCCCCCAGGGAGAGGATACGAGCAGTACTTC
CASTPPGRGYEQYF
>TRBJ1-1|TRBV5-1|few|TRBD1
TGCGCCAGCACACTCGGCCTGAGTACGGGACAGGGCATGAACACTGAAGCTTTCTTT
CASTLGLSTGQGMNTEAFF
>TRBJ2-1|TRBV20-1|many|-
TGCAGTGCAAAGGGGTCCTACAATGAGCAGTTCTTC
CSAKGSYNEQFF
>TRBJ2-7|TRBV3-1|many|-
TGTGCCAGCAGCTCGACAGAGTCCTACGAGCAGTACTTC
CASSSTESYEQYF
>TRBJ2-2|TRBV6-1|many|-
TGTGCCAGCAGTGCCCGCGGGACAACGGGCGGGGAGCTGTTTTTT
CASSARGTTGGELFF
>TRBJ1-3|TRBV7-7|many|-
TGTGCCAGCAGCTTAAGGGCCTCTGGAAACACCATATATTTT
CASSLRASGNTIYF
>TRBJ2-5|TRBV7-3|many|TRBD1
TGTGCCAGCAGCATAGGGGGCTGGGAGACCCAGTACTTC
CASSIGGWETQYF
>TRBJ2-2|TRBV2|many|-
TGTGCCAGCAGTGAACAGGCCACCGGGGAGCTGTTTTTT
CASSEQATGELFF
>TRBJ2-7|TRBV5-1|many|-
TGCGCCAGCAGCTCCATCCCAGGGGACGAGCAGTACTTC
CASSSIPGDEQYF
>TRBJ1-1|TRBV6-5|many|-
TGTGCCAGCAGATTCTTTCGGGGGTCCTCCGAAGCTTTCTTT
CASRFFRGSSEAFF
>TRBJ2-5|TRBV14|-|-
TGTGCCAGCCAACCTCAAGAGACCCAGTACTTC
CASQPQETQYF
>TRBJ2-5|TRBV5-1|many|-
TGCGCCAGCAGCTTGGCGGCCTCTGGCGGCCAAGAGACCCAGTACTTC
CASSLAASGGQETQYF
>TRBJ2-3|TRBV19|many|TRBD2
TGTGCCAGTAGTAAAAGAGCGGGGGGCCCTCCTAGCCCGCAGTATTTT
CASSKRAGGPPSPQYF
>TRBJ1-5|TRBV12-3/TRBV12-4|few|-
TGTGCCAGCAGTTTGTCGCACAGGCGAAATCAGCCCCAGCATTTT
CASSLSHRRNQPQHF
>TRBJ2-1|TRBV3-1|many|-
TGTGCCAGCAGCCAAGATCGGGCCGCCTACAATGAGCAGTTCTTC
CASSQDRAAYNEQFF
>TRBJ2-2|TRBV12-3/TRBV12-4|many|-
TGTGCCAGCAGCAAACAGGGGAACACCGGGGAGCTGTTTTTT
CASSKQGNTGELFF
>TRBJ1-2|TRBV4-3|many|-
TGCGCCAGCAGCCAGGAACAGGGTGCCTATGGCTACACCTTC
CASSQEQGAYGYTF
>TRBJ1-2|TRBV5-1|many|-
TGCGCCAGCAGCTTGGGCAGGGGAGGGAATGACTACACCTTC
CASSLGRGGNDYTF
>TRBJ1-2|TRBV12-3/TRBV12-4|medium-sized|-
TGTGCCAGCAGTTTACAAAGGGTTGAAGGCTACACCTTC
CASSLQRVEGYTF
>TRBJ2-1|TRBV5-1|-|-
TGCGCCAGCAGCTTTCATACAGCCTACAATGAGCAGTTCTTC
CASSFHTAYNEQFF
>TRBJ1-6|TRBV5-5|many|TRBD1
TGTGCCAGCAGCTTAGGACAGGGACAAAATTCACCCCTCCACTTT
CASSLGQGQNSPLHF
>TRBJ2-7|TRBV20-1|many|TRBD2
TGCAGTGCTAGACAAGAAAGAGCTAGCGGGGGTAGCTACGAGCAGTACTTC
CSARQERASGGSYEQYF
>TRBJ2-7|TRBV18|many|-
TGTGCCAGCTCACCATCGGCCTACGAGCAGTACTTC
CASSPSAYEQYF
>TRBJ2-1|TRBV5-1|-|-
-
CASSFYICSARLPSGDNEQFF
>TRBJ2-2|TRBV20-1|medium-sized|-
TGCAGTGCTAGGGGCGGACGTGCCGCGAACACCGGGGAGCTGTTTTTT
CSARGGRAANTGELFF
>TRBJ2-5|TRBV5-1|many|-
TGCGCCAGCAGCTTGAATGGCAGGGGGGAAGAGACCCAGTACTTC
CASSLNGRGEETQYF
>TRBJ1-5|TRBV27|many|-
TGTGCCAGCAGTTTACTTAGGGGTGTGGAGCCCCAGCATTTT
CASSLLRGVEPQHF
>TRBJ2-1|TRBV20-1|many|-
TGCAGTGCTAGAGACCTGCTCCATGAGCAGTTCTTC
CSARDLLHEQFF
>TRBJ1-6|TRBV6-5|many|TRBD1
TGTGCCAGCACTTGGGGTAGACAGGGTTCTGTCCCCCTCCACTTT
CASTWGRQGSVPLHF
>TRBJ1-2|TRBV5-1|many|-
TGCGCCAGCAGCTATGACAGGTTATATGGCTACACCTTC
CASSYDRLYGYTF
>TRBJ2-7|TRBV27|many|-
TGTGCCAGCAGGCGAGGCCAACGTGGCGAGCAGTACTTC
CASRRGQRGEQYF
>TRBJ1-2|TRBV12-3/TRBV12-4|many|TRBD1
TGTGCCAGCAGTTTTACGACAGGGAATAACTATGGCTACACCTTC
CASSFTTGNNYGYTF
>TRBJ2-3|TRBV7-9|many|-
TGTGCCAGCAGCCCACGACGGACAGATACGCAGTATTTT
CASSPRRTDTQYF
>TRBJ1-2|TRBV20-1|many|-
TGCAGTGCTGGGGACGACTATGGCTACACCTTC
CSAGDDYGYTF
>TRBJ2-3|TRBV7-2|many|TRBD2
TGTGCCAGCAGCTCGACTTCCCGTAGCGGGGGGGTTAGAGATACGCAGTATTTT
CASSSTSRSGGVRDTQYF
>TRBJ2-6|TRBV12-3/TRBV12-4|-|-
-
CASTWGAGANIMTF
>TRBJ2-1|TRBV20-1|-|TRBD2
TGCAGTGCTAGTACCGGGGGGGGCAGTGAGCAGTTCTTC
CSASTGGGSEQFF
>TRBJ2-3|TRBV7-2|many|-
TGTGCCAGCAGCTTAAGCCGGGGCACAGATACGCAGTATTTT
CASSLSRGTDTQYF
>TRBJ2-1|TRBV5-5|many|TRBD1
TGTGGAGGGGGCCAGGCGTACAATGAGCAGTTCTTC
CGGGQAYNEQFF
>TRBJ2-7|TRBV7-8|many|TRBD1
TGTGCCAGCAGCTTAGGGGACAGGGCCCTTACCTACGAGCAGTACTTC
CASSLGDRALTYEQYF
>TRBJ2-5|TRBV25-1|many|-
TGTGCCAGCAGTGAATATATGGGGGACGCAGAGACCCAGTACTTC
CASSEYMGDAETQYF
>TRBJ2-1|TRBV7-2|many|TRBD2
TGTGCCAGCAGCTTACCAGGACTAGCGGGGGGCGGTAATGAGCAGTTCTTC
CASSLPGLAGGGNEQFF
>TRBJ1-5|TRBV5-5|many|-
TGTGCCAGCAGCTTGGCCGGAGCGGGGAGGTCGAGCAATCAGCCCCAGCATTTT
CASSLAGAGRSSNQPQHF
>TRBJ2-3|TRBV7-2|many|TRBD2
TGTGCCAGCAGCCGGTTGAGCGGGGGGGCCCCAGATACGCAGTATTTT
CASSRLSGGAPDTQYF
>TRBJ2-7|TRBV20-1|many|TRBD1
TGCAGTGCTAGGTCGGACAGGGAGGCCTACGAGCAGTACTTC
CSARSDREAYEQYF
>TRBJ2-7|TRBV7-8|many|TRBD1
TGTGCCAGCAGCTTAGTTTTTAAGTCGACAGGGGCCTACGAGCAGTACTTC
CASSLVFKSTGAYEQYF